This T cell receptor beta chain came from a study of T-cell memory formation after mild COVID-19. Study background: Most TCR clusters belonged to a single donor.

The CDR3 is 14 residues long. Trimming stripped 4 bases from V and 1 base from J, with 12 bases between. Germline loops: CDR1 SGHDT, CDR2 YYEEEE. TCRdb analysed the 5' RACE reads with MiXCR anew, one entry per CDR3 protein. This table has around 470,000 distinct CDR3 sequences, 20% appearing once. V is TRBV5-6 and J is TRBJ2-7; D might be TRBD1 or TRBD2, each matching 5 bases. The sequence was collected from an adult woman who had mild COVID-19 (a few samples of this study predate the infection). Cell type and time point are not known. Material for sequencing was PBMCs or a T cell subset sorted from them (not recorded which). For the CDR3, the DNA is TGTGCCAGCAGCCCTGGTTGGGGGTCCTACGAGCAGTACTTC. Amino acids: CASSPGWGSYEQYF.